This paragraph covers one T cell receptor beta chain sequence. The data stem from a study of blood T cell repertoires in COVID-19. Study summary: Sites across the United States, Italy and Spain contributed samples from acute and convalescent COVID-19. PBMCs, B-cell-depleted T cells, or T cells were the source of the cDNA or gDNA that made up the material.

As processed by the authors: Reference gene primers were amplified, and this amplification served to estimate nucleated cell counts. TCRdb's table, derived via immunoSEQ multiplex PCR, lists solely in-frame clones and lacks some. The V and J calls and clone size were taken over from that table, and D and trimming were inferred from the DNA. Here the sample spans about 130,000 clones, around 80% being singletons. The CDR3 covers 15 residues. Germline V gene lookup returns CDR1 LNHDA and CDR2 SQIVND (reference sequence). Unmatched junction bases numbered 6, after V lost 5 bases and J lost 2 bases. The V call is TRBV19, the J call TRBJ2-3, with 8 bases matching TRBD1. The clonotype comes from a man in his 70s with acute or convalescent COVID-19. Sequencing was performed on peripheral blood. The CDR3 loop is CASSLQTGVTDTQYF. In DNA form, the CDR3 reads TGTGCCAGTAGTTTACAGACAGGGGTCACAGATACGCAGTATTTT.